The clone carrying this TCR beta chain was detected ten times or more. The source of the sample is a study of T cells in Graves' hyperthyroidism and ophthalmopathy. This CDR3 is 13 amino acids long. J gave up 3 bases and V 10 bases, and 8 bases lay outside the gene matches. Germline lookup yields CDR1 MDHEN and CDR2 SYDVKM. Amplified TCR beta CDR3 regions came from RNA transcripts. The HTBI set primed first-round TCR CDR3 RT-PCR. TCRdb re-analysed the multiplex PCR reads in MiXCR, keeping a single row per CDR3 protein. The repertoire holds 300,000 to 450,000 distinct CDR3 sequences, with around 14% as singletons.

The chain couples TRBV28 to TRBJ2-5; 7 bases are a match to TRBD1. What was sequenced was blood. The receptor comes from a woman aged 18-29 years with Graves' hyperthyroidism that later progressed to Graves' ophthalmopathy. CDR3 DNA sequence: TGTGCCACCGAAGGGACAGCGAAAGAGACCCAGTACTTC. Its protein product is CATEGTAKETQYF. Together with reference TRBV28 and TRBJ2-5, the CDR3 gives the full variable domain: DVKVTQSSRYLVKRTGEKVFLECVQDMDHENMFWYRQDPGLGLRLIYFSYDVKMKEKGDIPEGYSVSREKKERFSLILESASTNQTSMYLCATEGTAKETQYFGPGTRLLVL.